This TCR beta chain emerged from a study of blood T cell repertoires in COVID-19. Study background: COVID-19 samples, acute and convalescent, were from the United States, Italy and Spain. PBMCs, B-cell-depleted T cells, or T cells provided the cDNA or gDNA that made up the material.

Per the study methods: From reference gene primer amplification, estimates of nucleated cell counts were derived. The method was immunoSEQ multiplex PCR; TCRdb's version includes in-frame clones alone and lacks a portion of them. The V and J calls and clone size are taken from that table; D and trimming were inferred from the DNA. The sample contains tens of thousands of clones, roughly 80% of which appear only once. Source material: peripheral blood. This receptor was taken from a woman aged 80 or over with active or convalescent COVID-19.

CDR3 protein: CASSPNSGGIETQYF. CDR3 DNA: TGTGCCAGCTCACCCAACAGCGGGGGAATTGAGACCCAGTACTTC. The V and J genes are TRBV18 and TRBJ2-5, with 8 bases matching TRBD2. CDR1 and CDR2 from the germline V gene are KGHSH and LQKENI. V lost 3 bases to trimming and J lost 5 bases; unmatched junction nucleotides: 8. The CDR3 runs to 15 residues.